This T cell receptor (beta chain) was retrieved from a study of identical twins (TCRdb year 2016). Study-wide context: TCR alpha and beta repertoires from monozygotic twins, unrelated adults of various ages and cord blood were deep-sequenced to test whether fetal clonotypes persist. Replicate twin experiments were performed at different times using different library preparation protocols to rule out contamination.

Findings and caveats that apply to the study as a whole: Abundant cord blood beta clonotypes had fewer insertions, young adult naive repertoires showed a similar but weaker trend, and memory repertoires showed no such trend. Recombination models systematically underestimated out-of-frame TCR alpha sharing in monozygotic twins but agreed with sharing between unrelated individuals. Conclusions relied on cross-sectional statistical analysis, since the same donors could not be followed over many years. Compared with coincidental sharing between unrelated individuals, out-of-frame TCR alpha sequences shared between twins had an excess of sequences with low generation probability. The excess sharing between twins in beta out-of-frame sequences was weaker because fewer shared sequences reduced the signal-to-noise ratio. Invariant T cells such as MAIT and iNKT could partly confound zero-insertion analyses, though diverse VJ usage argued against this for most clonotypes.

The method was 5' RACE. The instrument given in TCRdb is Illumina HiSeq 2000. A universal primer binding site was introduced by template switching, and a unique molecular identifier was present in the final cDNA, enabling accurate counting of TCR cDNA molecules. Specific primers in the conserved constant-segment region were used to synthesize first-strand cDNA for the TCR alpha and beta chains. To control for contamination, every cDNA library carried two barcodes: a SMART-Mk sample barcode plus Illumina barcodes. Two successive PCR steps introduced TruSeq adapter sequences along with Illumina sample barcodes. The Illumina HiSeq platform was used with custom primers to sequence TCR alpha and beta cDNA libraries. The original methods were these. Raw reads were processed with MiGEC to extract unique molecular identifiers, and MiXCR was used to determine CDR3 positions. Recombination models were inferred per individual with the repgenHMM and IGoR tools using an EM algorithm. The tcR package in R was used for shared clonotype analysis, with sharing normalized by the product of cloneset sizes. To study raw recombination free of thymic and clonal selection effects, out-of-frame nonproductive sequences were analyzed. TCRdb passed the public sequencing reads through fastp at Q25 and MiXCR, retaining productive beta sequences. Every CDR3 protein is listed once, alongside the most common genes and DNA of its rows. None of the V and J calls come from the authors' own analysis; TCRdb made them. For this sample there are some 730,000 distinct CDR3 sequences; around a sixth appear just once. The ten largest clones represent about an eighth of the sample.

CDR1 MNHNS and CDR2 SASEGT are derived from the germline V gene. There are 14 amino acids in the CDR3, from cysteine to phenylalanine inclusive. The retained sequence is limited to the CDR3, 42 bases, with the frame set at the first base. Trimming removed 6 bases from V and 8 bases from J, leaving 16 bases between the germline ends. Only healthy Caucasian donors were included. Three pairs of female monozygotic twins, all aged roughly 18 to 29 years, made up the twin cohort. The RNA used for TCR libraries was isolated from peripheral blood mononuclear cells. This clonotype was detected many times. Its antigen remains unidentified. Base quality data are lacking; no much larger clone is found one base away. This sample also appeared in a second study, on T cells expressing NK-cell markers. In that second paper, the authors write: TCR beta-chain repertoires were profiled in sorted CD3+CD56+NKG2C+, CD3+CD56+NKG2C- and CD3+CD56-NKG2C+ T-cell subsets from fewer than 10 donors. Among the eight sequenced donors, only one was HCMV-seronegative, while the other seven were HCMV-seropositive. To restrict sorting to alphabetaTCR-expressing T cells, an anti-gammadeltaTCR antibody was added in several experiments. In about six donors, the dominant CD3+CD56+NKG2C+ clonotypes were found to rank among the top 10 CD8+ clonotypes and to make up about 1.0-7.5% of CD8+ T cells. Those dominant clonotypes were again the most abundant among CD3+CD56-NKG2C+ cells in a few donors, at 28.3-60.1%. Whether the expanded NKG2C-expressing T cell clones were specific for HCMV antigens was left unclear. The study sequenced eight donors, all healthy volunteers chosen at random: three men and five women. HCMV-specific IgG was detected in serum with a commercial ELISA kit to determine HCMV serostatus. For a handful of donors, bulk peripheral blood T-cell repertoires were additionally sequenced from unsorted PBMC. Reads were demultiplexed and grouped by UMI with MIGEC, and clonotypes were assembled and quantified with MiTCR. To exclude erroneous sequences, any TCR cDNA sequence not supported by at least two reads was discarded. The tcR package was used for downstream repertoire analysis, with clonotypes matched between fractions based on CDR3 nucleotide sequence plus V segment. VDJmatch was used to annotate antigen specificity against VDJdb, with one amino acid substitution in CDR3 permitted.

The material sequenced was PBMCs. The V gene is TRBV6-1 and the J gene is TRBJ1-4, and possibly TRBD1, on 6 matching bases. This receptor was obtained from a woman in her late teens or twenties in good health. The CDR3 region: CASRPTGSKEKLFF. DNA sequence: TGTGCCAGCAGGCCAACAGGGAGCAAAGAAAAACTGTTTTTT.